Below are 7 T cell receptor beta chains sequenced from a single sample in a study of regulatory T cells in long-lasting Graves disease. With iRepertoire HTBI primers and Arm-PCR of CDR3 regions, TCR beta libraries were built. TCRdb re-called the multiplex PCR reads through MiXCR, storing one row per CDR3 protein. The table lists around 480,000 distinct CDR3 sequences, 15% to 20% of them singletons. The time point is: newly diagnosed GD, antithyroid drugs for less than 3 months. With RNA extracted from PBMCs as input, the TCR library was made. These data also featured in a second study, about T cells in Graves' hyperthyroidism and ophthalmopathy.

The specimen comprised peripheral blood mononuclear cells (PBMCs), sampled at new diagnosis, from a patient treated with antithyroid drugs. Receptors originate from a woman between 40 and 65 years old with Graves disease.

This clonotype was seen a few times. The chain is built from TRBV15 and TRBJ1-4, with D possibly being TRBD1 (6 bases). Germline V gene sequence: CDR1 LNHNV, CDR2 YYDKDF (reference sequence). V was pared by 0 bases and J by 8 bases, with 10 bases between. CDR3 size: 14 residues. The CDR3 DNA is TGTGCCACCAGCAGAGATAGGGGGAACGAAAAACTGTTTTTT. Amino acid sequence: CATSRDRGNEKLFF.

This clonotype has ten or more counts. This chain joins TRBV9 and TRBJ1-2; D gene unclear. The CDR3 is made up of 13 amino acids. Trimming cost V 4 bases and J 7 bases, with 14 bases left between them. CDR1 and CDR2 from the germline V gene are SGDLS and YYNGEE. Here the CDR3 reads CASSPQTALGYTF. Here the CDR3 DNA reads TGTGCCAGCAGCCCCCAGACGGCACTTGGCTACACCTTC.

As regards this clonotype: One junction end disagrees with the germline gene, perhaps due to a read error. The chain has TRBV7-8 and TRBJ2-3; D tentatively fits TRBD1 or TRBD2 (5 bases each). This CDR3 spans 14 amino acids. Germline CDR1 and CDR2: SGHVS and FQNEAQ. The CDR3 loop reads CASKVTPSTGTQYF. In DNA form, the CDR3 reads TGTGCCAGCAAAGTTACTCCTAGCACAGGTACGCAGTATTTT.

On this clonotype itself: Given the absence of the conserved phenylalanine or tryptophan at the CDR3 end, a read error is likely. This sequence joins TRBV5-1 and TRBJ2-2; D possibly corresponds to TRBD2 (5 bases). Trimming took off 3 bases at V and 7 bases at J, with 16 bases between the two ends. The V gene's germline CDR1 is SGHRS and CDR2 YFSETQ. This CDR3 has 15 residues. Here the CDR3 DNA reads TGCGCCAGCAGCTCGGGAATAGGGCAGAGCGGGGAGCTGTTTTCT. It is translated as CASSSGIGQSGELFS.

This clonotype appeared many times. This chain uses TRBV7-2 with TRBJ1-2; unclear D gene. Germline V lookup: CDR1 SGHTA, CDR2 FQGNSA. The CDR3 loop spans 12 amino acids. V was cut by 3 bases and J by 7 bases, with 9 bases left in between. CDR3 protein: CASSFGIGGYTF. The DNA of the CDR3 is TGTGCCAGCAGCTTTGGAATCGGTGGCTACACCTTC.

This clonotype was counted ten times or more. V and J are TRBV13 and TRBJ2-7, with 13 bases lining up with TRBD2. Unmatched junction bases numbered 1, after V lost 0 bases and J lost 2 bases. Germline V gene lookup returns CDR1 PRHDT and CDR2 FYEKMQ (reference sequence). The length of the CDR3 is 16 residues. The CDR3 nucleotides read TGTGCCAGCAGCTTAGGGACTAGCGGGGGGACCTACGAGCAGTACTTC. Residues: CASSLGTSGGTYEQYF.

This clonotype was seen a few times. V gene TRBV7-9 combines with J gene TRBJ2-1; tentatively, D is TRBD1 (6 bases). Per germline, CDR1 SEHNR and CDR2 FQNEAQ (reference sequence). V was trimmed by 5 bases and J by 6 bases, leaving 11 bases between them. This CDR3 contains 13 residues. Written as DNA, the CDR3 is TGTGCCAGCAGCGTACAGGGAACCAATGAGCAGTTCTTC. Encoded protein: CASSVQGTNEQFF.